A single sample gave rise to the 20 T cell receptor beta chains below, sequenced in a study of beta chain features in type 1 diabetes. Notes on the study in general: There was a moderate but significant shortening of TCRB CDR3s in all four CD4+ subsets of Type 1 diabetes patients.

No antigen is known for these receptors. What was sequenced were expressed TCRB transcripts, since all of the isolated RNA had been reverse transcribed. The assay was immunoSEQ multiplex PCR, and TCRdb's table has in-frame clones only and misses some. This table has fewer than 350,000 clones, about 15% appearing once. Sequencing was carried out using naive CD4+ T cells from blood. Receptors originate from a man aged 18 to 30 with type 1 diabetes.

This chain links TRBV7-9 with TRBJ2-5, with 9 bases matching TRBD2. This CDR3 has 16 residues. Germline V gives CDR1 SEHNR, CDR2 FQNEAQ (reference sequence). The J segment lost 0 bases and the V segment lost 1 base, leaving 3 bases of the junction unmatched. The CDR3 DNA sequence: TGTGCCAGCAGCTTAGGCCTAGCGGGGAACCAAGAGACCCAGTACTTC. This translates into CASSLGLAGNQETQYF.

This clone occurred a few times. The chain couples TRBV28 to TRBJ2-3; TRBD2 is a possible D gene (5 bases). The germline V and J ends were trimmed by 3 bases and 3 bases, with 10 bases remaining between them. This CDR3 region has 14 residues. The V gene's germline CDR1 is MDHEN and CDR2 SYDVKM. The CDR3 coding sequence is TGTGCCAGCAGTTTCCGGGGTCGTACAGATACGCAGTATTTT. This codes for CASSFRGRTDTQYF. Combining the CDR3 with reference TRBV28 and TRBJ2-3 gives the whole variable domain DVKVTQSSRYLVKRTGEKVFLECVQDMDHENMFWYRQDPGLGLRLIYFSYDVKMKEKGDIPEGYSVSREKKERFSLILESASTNQTSMYLCASSFRGRTDTQYFGPGTRLTVL.

The V call is TRBV5-1, the J call TRBJ2-7; 7 bases are a match to TRBD1. The germline CDR1 and CDR2 sequences are SGHRS and YFSETQ. This CDR3 has 17 residues. J was trimmed by 1 base and V by 4 bases; bases with no gene match: 14. The CDR3 loop reads CASSRGTGASLSYEQYF. CDR3 in DNA: TGCGCCAGCAGCCGCGGCACAGGGGCCTCGTTGTCCTACGAGCAGTACTTC.

The chain recombines TRBV5-1 with TRBJ2-7; TRBD1 is a possible D gene (7 bases). The CDR3 loop spans 16 amino acids. Germline CDR1 reads SGHRS; CDR2 reads YFSETQ. Trimming removed 0 bases from V and 3 bases from J, with 16 bases in between. The CDR3 DNA sequence: TGCGCCAGCAGCTTGGATCGGGCGGGACAGATCTACGAGCAGTACTTC. This gives the protein CASSLDRAGQIYEQYF.

This clone was seen a few times. The gene calls are TRBV29-1 and TRBJ2-1; D perhaps matches TRBD1 (5 bases). The CDR3 is 15 amino acids. V was shortened by 6 bases and J by 7 bases, with 22 bases between the two germline ends. Germline V gene data show CDR1 as SQVTM and CDR2 as ANQGSEA. Written as DNA, the CDR3 is TGCAGCGTCGCCGGCCGTCTTAGGACACCGAATGAGCAGTTCTTC. Translated: CSVAGRLRTPNEQFF.

This clone appeared a few times. The chain couples TRBV5-1 to TRBJ1-5; TRBD1 might be the D (5 bases). V was cut by 0 bases and J by 5 bases, with 12 bases left in between. The germline V gene encodes CDR1 SGHRS and CDR2 YFSETQ. This CDR3 region has 15 residues. CDR3 in DNA: TGCGCCAGCAGCTTGGTTGCGGGAGGGGATCAGCCCCAGCATTTT. Residues: CASSLVAGGDQPQHF.

J is TRBJ2-3 and V is TRBV9; possibly TRBD1 for D (6 bases). The V end lost 4 bases, the J end lost 3 bases, and 12 bases lay between the germline ends. Germline CDR1 reads SGDLS; CDR2 reads YYNGEE. This CDR3 region has 14 residues. This CDR3 is CASSPGHGTDTQYF. The CDR3 nucleotides read TGTGCCAGCAGCCCGGGACACGGAACAGATACGCAGTATTTT.

Written as DNA, the CDR3 is TGTGCCTGGAGTGTACTCGGGACAGGGGTTGGCTACACCTTC. This codes for CAWSVLGTGVGYTF. This sequence joins TRBV30 and TRBJ1-2; 10 bases are shared with TRBD1. The ends lost 0 bases at V and 7 bases at J; junction bases unmatched: 5. Germline CDR1 GTSNPN, CDR2 SVGIG (reference sequence). The CDR3 sequence is 14 residues long.

A few counts support this clone. This chain joins TRBV7-9 and TRBJ1-5; 7 bases agree with TRBD1. In germline, CDR1 is SEHNR, CDR2 FQNEAQ (reference sequence). The CDR3 extends over 14 amino acids. V was clipped by 1 base and J by 10 bases; unmatched bases: 7. This CDR3 is CASSLGQGKGPQHF. The CDR3 nucleotides are TGTGCCAGCAGCTTAGGACAGGGAAAAGGACCCCAGCATTTT.

The rearrangement joins TRBV27 to TRBJ2-7, with TRBD1 matching 7 bases. With V trimmed by 8 bases and J by 6 bases, 16 bases remained unmatched. CDR1 and CDR2 from the germline V gene are MNHEY and SMNVEV (reference sequence). The CDR3 is 15 residues long. Written as DNA, the CDR3 is TGTGCCAGCCGAAAGGTAGGCCAGGGGGAGAGCGAGCAGTACTTC. This translates into CASRKVGQGESEQYF.

The chain has TRBV29-1 and TRBJ2-1; weak D call: TRBD1 (5 bases). This CDR3 contains 13 residues. Germline CDR1 and CDR2: SQVTM and ANQGSEA. V shed 0 bases and J shed 6 bases, with 9 bases lying between them. The CDR3 DNA reads TGCAGCGTTGAAGACAGGGCTCTCAATGAGCAGTTCTTC. Amino acid sequence: CSVEDRALNEQFF.

V is TRBV6-5 and J is TRBJ1-1; D gene ambiguous. The germline CDR1 and CDR2 sequences are MNHEY and SVGAGI. V was clipped by 4 bases and J by 4 bases, with 13 bases between them. The CDR3 spans 14 residues. The CDR3 loop reads CASSSDTVSTEAFF. The CDR3, as DNA: TGTGCCAGCAGTTCTGACACGGTCAGCACTGAAGCTTTCTTT.

J is TRBJ2-5 and V is TRBV7-2, with D tentatively TRBD1 (6 bases). The CDR3 has 13 residues. The germline CDR1 and CDR2 sequences are SGHTA and FQGNSA. V lost 6 bases and J lost 4, with 12 bases in between. CDR3: CASRQSGAETQYF. The DNA for the CDR3 is TGTGCCAGCAGACAGTCAGGGGCAGAGACCCAGTACTTC.

This clone was seen more than once but under ten times. The chain uses TRBV14 and TRBJ2-5; the match to TRBD1 covers 7 bases. V dropped 3 bases and J dropped 4; count of bases not matched to a gene: 11. Germline V gene data show CDR1 as SGHDN and CDR2 as FVKESK. This CDR3 is 16 amino acids long. CDR3 sequence: CASSHRTTGWIETQYF. CDR3 in DNA: TGTGCCAGCAGCCACCGTACGACAGGGTGGATAGAGACCCAGTACTTC.

The table lists this clone with a few counts. V gene TRBV6-6 combines with J gene TRBJ2-1, with a tentative D call TRBD2 (5 bases). Trimming cost V 6 bases and J 9 bases, with 15 bases left between them. Germline V gene lookup returns CDR1 MNHNY and CDR2 SVGAGI (reference sequence). This CDR3 has 13 residues. The CDR3 bases are TGTGCCAGCAGCTATGAGGGCGTGGGTGAGCAGTTCTTC. Translating gives CASSYEGVGEQFF.

The count of this clone is one. The chain links TRBV16 to TRBJ1-2; D remains ambiguous. CDR3 size: 13 residues. V was pared by 2 bases and J by 2 bases, with 6 bases between. CDR1 KGHSY and CDR2 FQNENV come from the germline V gene. CDR3 region: CASSQTANYGYTF. CDR3 coding DNA: TGTGCCAGCAGCCAAACAGCCAACTATGGCTACACCTTC.

This sequence joins TRBV10-3 and TRBJ2-7, with TRBD1 matching over 7 bases. CDR1 is ENHRY and CDR2 is SYGVKD in the germline V gene. V lost 10 bases to trimming and J lost 6 bases; unmatched junction nucleotides: 18. The CDR3 contains 15 residues. The CDR3 here is CATKPTGASFSEQYF. In DNA, the CDR3 is TGTGCCACCAAGCCAACAGGGGCCTCGTTCAGCGAGCAGTACTTC.

This sequence joins TRBV18 and TRBJ2-1, with D perhaps TRBD1 (5 bases). The CDR3 totals 16 residues. V lost 3 bases to trimming and J lost 6 bases, with 18 bases between them. Germline lookup yields CDR1 KGHSH and CDR2 LQKENI. In nucleotides, the CDR3 is TGTGCCAGCTCACCCAGGGTTTCCCTCACTCGCAATGAGCAGTTCTTC. Translation: CASSPRVSLTRNEQFF.

This clone was observed a few times. The rearrangement uses TRBV10-1 and TRBJ2-3, with 10 bases aligning to TRBD1. This CDR3 comprises 13 residues. From germline, CDR1 is WNHNN and CDR2 SYGVQD (reference sequence). The trim removed 10 bases at V and 1 base at J, leaving 2 bases unmatched. CDR3 residues: CATGTGGTDTQYF. In DNA, the CDR3 is TGCGCCACCGGGACAGGGGGCACAGATACGCAGTATTTT.

The gene calls are TRBV18 and TRBJ2-1; a possible D gene is TRBD2 (5 bases). CDR1 and CDR2 from the germline V gene are KGHSH and LQKENI. Trimming took off 7 bases at V and 8 bases at J, with 24 bases between the two ends. The CDR3 sequence is 16 residues long. The CDR3 loop reads CASLYLATPPRDEQFF. In DNA, the CDR3 is TGTGCCAGCTTATACTTAGCGACTCCACCGCGGGATGAGCAGTTCTTC.